This T cell receptor (beta chain) is from a study of T cell repertoires in cytomegalovirus infection. For the study at large: Use of recently identified HLA-C-restricted and well-studied HLA-B-restricted CMV epitopes was part of the study. Evidence of both CMV infection and a matching HLA type came from public TCR beta signatures.

TCRdb re-derived calls from the reads in MiXCR, one entry per CDR3 protein. The sample shows 550,000 to 700,000 distinct CDR3 sequences, under 45% of them seen only once. The germline V gene has CDR1 LNHDA and CDR2 SQIVND (reference sequence). V lost 6 bases to trimming and J lost 6 bases, with 14 bases between them. The CDR3 covers 13 residues. Details on this clonotype: Its antigen remains unknown.

The sequence came from a human donor in good health (CMV status not recorded). Some clones in this sample may be carry-over from other donors' samples. The chain combines TRBV19 with TRBJ1-1; D is possibly TRBD1 (5 bases). Here the sequenced sample was cultured PBMCs, taken from culture after CMV antigen stimulation. The CDR3 DNA reads TGTGCCAGTAGACAGGTGGCGAAATCTGAAGCTTTCTTT. Encoded protein: CASRQVAKSEAFF.